This T cell receptor beta chain originates from a study of blood T cell repertoires in COVID-19. At the level of the study: The samples span acute and convalescent COVID-19 from the United States, Italy and Spain. The analysed material was cDNA or gDNA that came from T cells, B-cell-depleted T cells, or PBMCs.

This CDR3 region has 16 residues. V was pared by 6 bases and J by 5 bases, with 17 bases between. Germline V gene data show CDR1 as SNHLY and CDR2 as FYNNEI. Per the original data handling: The assay estimated nucleated cells by amplifying reference gene primers. Clones were read by immunoSEQ multiplex PCR, and TCRdb kept only the in-frame ones, dropping some. The V and J calls and clone size were taken over from that table, and D and trimming were inferred from the DNA. The sample has about 43,000 clones, more than 75% seen once. Specimen: peripheral blood. The genes are TRBV2 and TRBJ1-6; a possible D gene is TRBD1 (6 bases). The clonotype was recovered from a human donor in a cohort sampled during active COVID-19. CDR3 nucleotides: TGTGCCAGCAGCCTCATACAGGGATCCAATAATTCACCCCTCCACTTT. Encoded protein: CASSLIQGSNNSPLHF.